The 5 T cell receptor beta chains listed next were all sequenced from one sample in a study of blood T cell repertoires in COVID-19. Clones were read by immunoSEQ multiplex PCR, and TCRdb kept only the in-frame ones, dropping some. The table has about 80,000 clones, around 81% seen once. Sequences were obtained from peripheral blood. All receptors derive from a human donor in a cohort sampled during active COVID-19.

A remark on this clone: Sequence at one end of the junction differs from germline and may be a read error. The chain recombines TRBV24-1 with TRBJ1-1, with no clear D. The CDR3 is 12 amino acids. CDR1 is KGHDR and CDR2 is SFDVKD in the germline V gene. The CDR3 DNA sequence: TGTGCCACCAGTGATTTCAACAGTGAAGCTTTCTTT. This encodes CATSDFNSEAFF.

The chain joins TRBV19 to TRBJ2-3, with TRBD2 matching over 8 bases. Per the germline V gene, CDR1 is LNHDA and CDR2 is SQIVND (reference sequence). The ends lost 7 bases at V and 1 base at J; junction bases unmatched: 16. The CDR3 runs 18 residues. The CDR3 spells CASTDHPGRAGGTDTQYF. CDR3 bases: TGTGCCAGTACCGACCACCCCGGGAGGGCGGGAGGCACAGATACGCAGTATTTT.

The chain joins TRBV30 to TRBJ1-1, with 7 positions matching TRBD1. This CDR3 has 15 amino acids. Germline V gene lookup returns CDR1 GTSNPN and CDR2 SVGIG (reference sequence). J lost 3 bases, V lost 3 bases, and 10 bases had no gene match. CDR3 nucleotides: TGTGCCTGGAGAGTGGGCGGGACAGCGGACACTGAAGCTTTCTTT. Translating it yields CAWRVGGTADTEAFF.

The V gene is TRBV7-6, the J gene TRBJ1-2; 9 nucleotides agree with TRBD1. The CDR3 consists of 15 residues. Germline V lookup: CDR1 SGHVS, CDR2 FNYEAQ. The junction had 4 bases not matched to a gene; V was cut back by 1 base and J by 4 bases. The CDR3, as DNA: TGTGCCAGCAGCTTAGGAGGGACAGGGATCTATGGCTACACCTTC. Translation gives CASSLGGTGIYGYTF.

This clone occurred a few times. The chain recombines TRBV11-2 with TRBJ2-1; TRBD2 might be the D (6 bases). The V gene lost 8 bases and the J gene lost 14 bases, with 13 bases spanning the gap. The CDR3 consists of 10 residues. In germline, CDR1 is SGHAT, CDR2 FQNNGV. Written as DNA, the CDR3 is TGTGCCAGCGGAGGGACTGTGGAGTTCTTC. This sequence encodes CASGGTVEFF.